This TCR beta chain was documented in a study of OX40 agonist ivuxolimab in advanced cancers. Study-level background: An agonistic anti-OX40 (CD134) antibody, ivuxolimab, was used to treat the patients.

As concerns this clone: Its antigen is currently unknown.

Study-level points and caveats: Averaging showed that CD8+ T cells had more expanded clones than CD4+ did. Normalized T-cell clonal expansion was also low in some nonresponders.

Measured with immunoSEQ multiplex PCR; TCRdb has only the in-frame clones, and not every one. The sample lists about 62,000 clones; approximately 82% were seen once. The germline CDR1 and CDR2 sequences are SGDLS and YYNGEE. This CDR3 comprises 15 residues. Deletions cut 3 bases from V and 2 bases from J, with 11 bases between. The source material was CD4+ or CD8+ T cells sorted from blood, sampled in a trial of the OX40 agonist ivuxolimab. The chain recombines TRBV9 with TRBJ2-2; either TRBD1 or TRBD2 may fit D (5 bases each). This TCR came from an adult with an advanced solid tumor such as melanoma, head and neck, liver or kidney cancer. The CDR3 protein is CASSAGTDNTGELFF. CDR3 nucleotides: TGTGCCAGCAGCGCCGGGACCGATAACACCGGGGAGCTGTTTTTT.